This T cell receptor (beta chain) was recovered during a study of cytomegalovirus exposure and HLA in healthy donors. A remark on this clone: Its target is unknown.

Clones were sequenced by immunoSEQ multiplex PCR, and TCRdb holds only the in-frame ones, with some missing. The table has over 150,000 clones, around 84% seen once. The study, taken as a whole, reports: First-cohort TCR clusters were later found to tend to co-occur in the roughly 110 validation repertoires. It was confirmed in vitro that a few of the CMV-associated chains were specific for CMV antigens.

The CDR3 is made up of 15 amino acids. The V segment lost 5 bases and the J segment 2 bases; nucleotides outside the gene matches: 5. The germline V gene encodes CDR1 MNHEY and CDR2 SVGAGI. The sequence derives from a human donor in good health. The sequencing input was PBMCs. The chain couples TRBV6-5 to TRBJ1-2; 10 bases are a match to TRBD1. CDR3 DNA sequence: TGTGCCAGCAGTCGATGGGGACAGGGGAACTATGGCTACACCTTC. Protein sequence: CASSRWGQGNYGYTF.